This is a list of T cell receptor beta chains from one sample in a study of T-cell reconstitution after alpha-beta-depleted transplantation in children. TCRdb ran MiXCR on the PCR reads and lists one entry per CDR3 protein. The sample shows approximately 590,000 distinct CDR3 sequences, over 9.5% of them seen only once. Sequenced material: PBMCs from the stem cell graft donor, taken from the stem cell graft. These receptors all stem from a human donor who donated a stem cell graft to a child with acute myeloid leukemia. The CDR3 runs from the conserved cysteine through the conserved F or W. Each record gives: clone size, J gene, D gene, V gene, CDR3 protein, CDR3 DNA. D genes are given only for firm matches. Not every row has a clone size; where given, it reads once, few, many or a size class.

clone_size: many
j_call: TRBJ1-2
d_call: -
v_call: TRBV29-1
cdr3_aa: CSVPPSDVHSGYTF
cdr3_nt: TGCAGCGTCCCCCCCTCCGACGTTCATAGTGGCTACACCTTC

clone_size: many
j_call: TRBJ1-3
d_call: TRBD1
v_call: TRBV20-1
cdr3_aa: CSARDPSGQGSGNTIYF
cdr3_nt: TGCAGTGCTAGAGACCCTTCCGGACAGGGCTCTGGAAACACCATATATTTT

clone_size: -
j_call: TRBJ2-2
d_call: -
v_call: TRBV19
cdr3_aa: CATVDGALSGGELFF
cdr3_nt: TGTGCCACAGTCGATGGGGCCCTCTCCGGCGGGGAGCTGTTTTTT

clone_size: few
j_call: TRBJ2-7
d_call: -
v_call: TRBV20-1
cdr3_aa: CSASQMDGSYEQYF
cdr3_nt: TGCAGTGCTAGCCAGATGGACGGTTCCTACGAGCAGTACTTC

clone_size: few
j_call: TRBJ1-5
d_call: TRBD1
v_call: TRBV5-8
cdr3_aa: CASSGGQGGNQLQHF
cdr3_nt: TGTGCCAGCAGCGGAGGGCAGGGGGGCAATCAGCTCCAGCATTTT

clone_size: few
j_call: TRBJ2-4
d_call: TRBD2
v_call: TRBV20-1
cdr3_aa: CSAVLAGAKNIQYF
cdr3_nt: TGCAGTGCGGTCCTAGCGGGAGCCAAAAACATTCAGTACTTC

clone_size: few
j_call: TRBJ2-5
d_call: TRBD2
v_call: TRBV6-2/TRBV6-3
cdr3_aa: CASSPTTSGRRSETQYF
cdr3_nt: TGTGCCAGCAGCCCCACGACTAGCGGGAGGAGGAGTGAGACCCAGTACTTC

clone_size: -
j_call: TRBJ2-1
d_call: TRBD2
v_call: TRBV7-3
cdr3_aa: CASSPTLGTSAYNEQFF
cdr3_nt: TGTGCCAGCAGCCCAACCCTCGGGACTAGCGCCTACAATGAGCAGTTCTTC

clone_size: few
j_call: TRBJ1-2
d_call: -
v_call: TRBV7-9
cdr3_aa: CASSFERSDGYTF
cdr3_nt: TGTGCCAGCAGCTTCGAGAGGAGCGATGGCTACACCTTC

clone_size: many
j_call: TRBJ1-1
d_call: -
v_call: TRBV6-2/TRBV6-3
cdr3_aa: CASTPIPGGQEAFF
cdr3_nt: TGTGCCAGCACCCCGATTCCGGGAGGCCAGGAAGCTTTCTTT

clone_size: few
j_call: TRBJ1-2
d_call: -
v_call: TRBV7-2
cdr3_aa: CASSLAPGGGFYGYTF
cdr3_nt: TGTGCCAGCAGCTTAGCGCCCGGGGGGGGATTCTATGGCTACACCTTC

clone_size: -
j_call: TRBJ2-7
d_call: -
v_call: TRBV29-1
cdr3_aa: CSVADSLLSYEQYF
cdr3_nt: TGCAGCGTTGCCGACAGTTTACTCTCCTACGAGCAGTACTTC

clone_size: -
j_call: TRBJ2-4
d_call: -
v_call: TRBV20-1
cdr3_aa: CSAPGGVQNIQYF
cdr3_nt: TGCAGTGCCCCCGGCGGGGTCCAAAACATTCAGTACTTC

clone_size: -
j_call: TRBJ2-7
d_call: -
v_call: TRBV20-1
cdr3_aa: CSARPRAGGEQYF
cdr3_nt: TGCAGTGCTAGACCGAGAGCCGGGGGCGAGCAGTACTTC

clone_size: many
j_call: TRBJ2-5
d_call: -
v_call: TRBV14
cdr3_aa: CASSRYQETQYF
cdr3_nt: TGTGCCAGCAGCCGGTACCAAGAGACCCAGTACTTC

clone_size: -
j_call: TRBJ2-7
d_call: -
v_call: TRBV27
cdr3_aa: CASSFSEGNEQYF
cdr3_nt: TGTGCCAGCAGTTTTAGTGAGGGGAACGAGCAGTACTTC

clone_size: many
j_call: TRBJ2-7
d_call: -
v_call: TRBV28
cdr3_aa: CASSLSPIQQYF
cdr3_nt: TGTGCCAGCAGTTTATCTCCCATACAGCAGTACTTC

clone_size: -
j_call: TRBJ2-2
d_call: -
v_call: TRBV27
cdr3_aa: CASSPWDAAYTGELFF
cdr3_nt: TGTGCCAGCAGCCCTTGGGACGCAGCCTACACCGGGGAGCTGTTTTTT

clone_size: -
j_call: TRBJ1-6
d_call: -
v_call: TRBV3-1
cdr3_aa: CASSPEGGANSPLHF
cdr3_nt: TGTGCCAGCAGCCCCGAGGGCGGGGCCAATTCACCCCTCCACTTT

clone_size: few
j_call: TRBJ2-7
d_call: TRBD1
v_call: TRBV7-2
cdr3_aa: CASSLGTGIEQYF
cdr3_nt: TGTGCCAGCAGCCTCGGGACAGGGATCGAGCAGTACTTC

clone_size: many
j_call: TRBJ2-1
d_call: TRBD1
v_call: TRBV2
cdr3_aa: CASTGQGRLEQFF
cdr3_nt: TGTGCCAGCACAGGACAGGGACGCTTGGAGCAGTTCTTC

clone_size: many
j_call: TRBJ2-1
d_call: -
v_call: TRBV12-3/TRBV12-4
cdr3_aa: CASSFAYNEQFF
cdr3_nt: TGTGCCAGCAGTTTCGCCTACAATGAGCAGTTCTTC

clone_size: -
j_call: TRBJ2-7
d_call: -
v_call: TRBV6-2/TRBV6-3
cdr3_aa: CASSANSNEQYF
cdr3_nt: TGTGCCAGCAGTGCCAACTCGAACGAGCAGTACTTC

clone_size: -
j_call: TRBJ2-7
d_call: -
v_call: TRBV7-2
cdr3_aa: CASSSQLGTYEQYF
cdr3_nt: TGTGCCAGCAGCTCTCAATTGGGTACCTACGAGCAGTACTTC

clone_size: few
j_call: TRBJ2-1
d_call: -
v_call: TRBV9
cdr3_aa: CASSVPDAAYNEQFF
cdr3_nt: TGTGCCAGCAGCGTACCGGATGCGGCCTACAATGAGCAGTTCTTC

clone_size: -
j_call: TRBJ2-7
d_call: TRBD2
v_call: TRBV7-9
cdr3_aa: CASSSARLALPYEQYF
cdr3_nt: TGTGCCAGCAGCTCCGCGAGACTAGCGCTTCCCTACGAGCAGTACTTC